The present TCR beta chain was sequenced within a study of a mutant IDH1 vaccine in newly diagnosed glioma. Looking at the study overall: Eight vaccine injections were given to patients in weeks 1, 3, 5, 7, 11, 15, 19 and 23. Radiotherapy alone preceded vaccination by 4-6 weeks; alternatively, vaccination started with temozolomide cycles. Previous treatment comprised radiotherapy, temozolomide, or both, mostly both.

The time point denotes: week 5, during vaccination. Each vaccine dose was 300 ug of mutant IDH1 20-mer peptide, with topical imiquimod. Each astrocytoma in the donors was new, WHO grade 3 or 4, IDH1-mutant and ATRX-lost. This clone has a single count. Its antigen is unknown. TCRdb keeps only in-frame clones here, not all; method: immunoSEQ multiplex PCR. The sample carries 50,000 or so clones, around 78% recorded once. The material sequenced was PBMCs, taken from a glioma patient whose treatment included an IDH1 peptide vaccine. The clonotype was recovered from a woman in her forties with glioma.

The CDR3 nucleotides are TGTGCCAGCAGCTTAGGCACAGGGACTGGGTACACCGGGGAGCTGTTTTTT. Translating gives CASSLGTGTGYTGELFF. The chain recombines TRBV11-3 with TRBJ2-2; D is perhaps TRBD1 or TRBD2 (6 bases each). Germline CDR1 SGHNT, CDR2 YENEEA. Trimming stripped 1 base from V and 3 bases from J, with 15 bases between. The CDR3 spans 17 residues.